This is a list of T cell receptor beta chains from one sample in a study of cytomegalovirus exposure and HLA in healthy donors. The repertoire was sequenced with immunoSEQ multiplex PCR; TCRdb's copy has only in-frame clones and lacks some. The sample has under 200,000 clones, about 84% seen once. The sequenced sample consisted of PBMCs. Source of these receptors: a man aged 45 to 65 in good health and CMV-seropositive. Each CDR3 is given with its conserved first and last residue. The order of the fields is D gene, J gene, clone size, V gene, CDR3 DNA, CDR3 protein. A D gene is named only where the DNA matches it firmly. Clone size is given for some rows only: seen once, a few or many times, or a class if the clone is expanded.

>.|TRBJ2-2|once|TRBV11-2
TGTGCCAGCAGCTTAGCGGGGACCGGGGAGCTGTTTTTT
CASSLAGTGELFF
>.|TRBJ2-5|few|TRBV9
TGTGCCAGCAGCCCAAGGGGGTTTCAAGAGACCCAGTACTTC
CASSPRGFQETQYF
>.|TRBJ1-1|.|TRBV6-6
TGTGCCAGCAGTTTAGACTACACTGAAGCTTTCTTT
CASSLDYTEAFF
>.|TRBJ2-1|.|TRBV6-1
TGTGCCAGCAGCCAGCGGCTGGTGGGTCCGAATGAGCAGTTCTTC
CASSQRLVGPNEQFF
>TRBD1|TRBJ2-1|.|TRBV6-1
TGTGCCAGCACCACAGGGGCTGGGCCTTACAATGAGCAGTTCTTC
CASTTGAGPYNEQFF
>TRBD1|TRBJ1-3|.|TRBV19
TGTGCCAGTAAAGAGGACAGGGCCTCTGGAAACACCATATATTTT
CASKEDRASGNTIYF
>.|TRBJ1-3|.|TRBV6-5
TGTGCCAGCAGTCGCTATGGACAGTCTGGAAACACCATATATTTT
CASSRYGQSGNTIYF
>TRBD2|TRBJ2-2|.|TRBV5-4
TGTGCCAGCAGCTTGCGGGAGGCCGGGGAGCTGTTTTTT
CASSLREAGELFF
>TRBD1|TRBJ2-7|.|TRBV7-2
TGTGCCAGCAGCTTAAAAGGGACAGGGGGCTACGAGCAGTACTTC
CASSLKGTGGYEQYF
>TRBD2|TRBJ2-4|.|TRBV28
TGTGCCAGCAGTGACCGACTAGCGGGGGCCAAAAACATTCAGTACTTC
CASSDRLAGAKNIQYF
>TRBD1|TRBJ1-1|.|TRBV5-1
TGCGCCAGCAGCTACAGGGGAAACACTGAAGCTTTCTTT
CASSYRGNTEAFF
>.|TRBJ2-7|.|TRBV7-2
TGTGCCAGCAGCTTTTTAGCAGACTCCTACGAGCAGTACTTC
CASSFLADSYEQYF
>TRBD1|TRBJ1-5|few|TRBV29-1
TGCAGCGTCGACGGGACAGTCGATCAGCCCCAGCATTTT
CSVDGTVDQPQHF
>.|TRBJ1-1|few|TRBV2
TGTGCCAGCAGTCTTACTGAAGCTTTCTTT
CASSLTEAFF
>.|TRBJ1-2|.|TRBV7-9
TGTGCCAGCAGCTCCAGACGGGCTAACTATGGCTACACCTTC
CASSSRRANYGYTF
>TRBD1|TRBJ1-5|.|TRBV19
TGTGCCAGTACCCCGCTACAGGGGGCGAGGGGACAGCCCCAGCATTTT
CASTPLQGARGQPQHF
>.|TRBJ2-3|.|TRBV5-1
TGCGCCAGCAGCCCGGGACACCAGATCACAGATACGCAGTATTTT
CASSPGHQITDTQYF
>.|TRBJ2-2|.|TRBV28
TGTGCCAGCAGCGACAGCCCGAACACCGGGGAGCTGTTTTTT
CASSDSPNTGELFF
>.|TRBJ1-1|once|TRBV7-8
TGTGCCAGCAGCTTGCCGGGTAACACTGAAGCTTTCTTT
CASSLPGNTEAFF
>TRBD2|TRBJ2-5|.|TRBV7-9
TGTGCCAGCAGCTTTGCCCGCCGGGAGCGGGGCAGAGAGACCCAGTACTTC
CASSFARRERGRETQYF
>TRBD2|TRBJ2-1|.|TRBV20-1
TGCAGTGCGAGGACTAGCGGGGAGCAGTTCTTC
CSARTSGEQFF
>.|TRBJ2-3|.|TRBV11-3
TGTGCCAGCAGCTTGGACTTAAACACAGATACGCAGTATTTT
CASSLDLNTDTQYF
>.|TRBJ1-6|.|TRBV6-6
TGTGCCAGCAGTTCCCCGAGGGGACTTATTTCACCCCTCCACTTT
CASSSPRGLISPLHF
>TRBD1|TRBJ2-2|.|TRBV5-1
TGCGCCAGCACGCCCCAAGGACAGGGGAACACCGGGGAGCTGTTTTTT
CASTPQGQGNTGELFF
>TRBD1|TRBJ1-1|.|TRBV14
TGTGCCAGCGGCCGACAAAGGACAGGGGGCTTAGTTAACCCTGAAGCTTTCTTT
CASGRQRTGGLVNPEAFF
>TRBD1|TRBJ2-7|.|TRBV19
TGTGCCAGTAGTTTCGCGTTAACTCGGGACAGGTTGGACTACGAGCAGTACTTC
CASSFALTRDRLDYEQYF
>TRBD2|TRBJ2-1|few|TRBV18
TGTGCCAGCTCACCAAGCGGGATAAGCTCCTACAATGAGCAGTTCTTC
CASSPSGISSYNEQFF
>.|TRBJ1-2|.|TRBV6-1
TGTGCCAGCAGTAAAAAGGAGGGATATGGCTACACCTTC
CASSKKEGYGYTF
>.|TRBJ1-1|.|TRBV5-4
TGTGCCAGCAGCCCACACGGTATTTCGAGGACAGCTGAAGCTTTCTTT
CASSPHGISRTAEAFF
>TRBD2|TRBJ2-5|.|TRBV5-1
TGCGCCAGCAGCTTGGATACTAGCGGGTCAGAGACCCAGTACTTC
CASSLDTSGSETQYF
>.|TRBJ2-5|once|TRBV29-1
TGCAGCGTTGGTTTCGAGGAGCGGGAGACCCAGTACTTC
CSVGFEERETQYF
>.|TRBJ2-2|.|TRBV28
TGTGCCAGCTCCGGGTTTTCTACCGGGGAGCTGTTTTTT
CASSGFSTGELFF
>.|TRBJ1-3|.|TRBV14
TGTGCCAGCAGCCAACAACAGGGAAGGAGCCCTGGAAACACCATATATTTT
CASSQQQGRSPGNTIYF
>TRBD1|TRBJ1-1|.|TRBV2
TGTGTAACACAAGGGGGCTACACTGAAGCTTTCTTT
CVTQGGYTEAFF
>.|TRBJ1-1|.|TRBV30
TGTGCCTGGGAGACAGGGAACACTGAAGCTTTCTTT
CAWETGNTEAFF
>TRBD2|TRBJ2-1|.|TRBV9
TGTGCCAGCAGCGCGAGCGGGAGCCATGAGCAGTTCTTC
CASSASGSHEQFF
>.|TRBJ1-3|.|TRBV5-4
TGTGCCAGCAGCCGGGACATTTCTGGAAACACCATATATTTT
CASSRDISGNTIYF
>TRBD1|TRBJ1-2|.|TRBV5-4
TGTGCCAGCAGCTCCGGGACAGGAGTCCCCTATGGCTACACCTTC
CASSSGTGVPYGYTF
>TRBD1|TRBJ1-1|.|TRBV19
TGTGCCAGTAGTATGAGAACGACAGGGCATTCCGCGCTGAACACTGAAGCTTTCTTT
CASSMRTTGHSALNTEAFF
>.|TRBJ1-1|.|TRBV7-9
TGTGCCAGCAGCTTAGGGGGGCACGGTGAAGCTTTCTTT
CASSLGGHGEAFF